This T cell receptor beta chain stems from a study of OX40 agonist ivuxolimab in advanced cancers. Study information: Head and neck, renal cell, melanoma or hepatocellular carcinoma were the cancers that dose-escalation patients had. Prior checkpoint blockade (anti-PD-1, anti-PD-L1 or anti-CTLA-4) was permitted; less than 45% had it. Findings and limits, study-wide: The average count of expanded clones was higher among CD8+ T cells than among CD4+.

Some clones are missing from TCRdb's copy, which holds only in-frame ones; the method was immunoSEQ multiplex PCR. This table holds roughly 88,000 clones, around 87% found once. Any history of autoimmune disease or systemic immunosuppression disqualified patients. In germline, CDR1 is MNHEY, CDR2 SVGAGI. This CDR3 spans 15 amino acids. Trimming pared 10 bases from V and 2 bases from J, leaving 19 bases between. A remark on this clone: What it binds is unknown.

This sequence was found in an adult with an advanced solid tumor such as melanoma, head and neck, liver or kidney cancer. The chain uses TRBV6-5 and TRBJ2-3, with D uncertain. Sequencing used CD4+ or CD8+ T cells sorted from blood, obtained in a trial of the OX40 agonist ivuxolimab. The CDR3 loop is CANHMTGGPTDTQYF. In DNA form, the CDR3 reads TGTGCCAACCATATGACCGGCGGCCCCACAGATACGCAGTATTTT.